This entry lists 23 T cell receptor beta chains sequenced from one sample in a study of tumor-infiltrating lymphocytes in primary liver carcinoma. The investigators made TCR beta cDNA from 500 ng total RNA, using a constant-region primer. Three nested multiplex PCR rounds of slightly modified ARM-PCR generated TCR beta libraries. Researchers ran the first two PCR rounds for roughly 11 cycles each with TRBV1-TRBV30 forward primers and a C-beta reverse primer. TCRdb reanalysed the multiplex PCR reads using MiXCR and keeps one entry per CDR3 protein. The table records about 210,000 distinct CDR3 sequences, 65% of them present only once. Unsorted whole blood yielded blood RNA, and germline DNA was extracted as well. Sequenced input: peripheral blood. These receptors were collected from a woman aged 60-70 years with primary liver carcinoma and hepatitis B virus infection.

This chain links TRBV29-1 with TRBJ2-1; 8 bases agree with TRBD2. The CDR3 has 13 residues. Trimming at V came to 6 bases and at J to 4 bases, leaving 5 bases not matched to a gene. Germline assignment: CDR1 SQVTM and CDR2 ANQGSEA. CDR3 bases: TGCAGCGTGAGGAGCGGGGGATACAATGAGCAGTTCTTC. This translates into CSVRSGGYNEQFF.

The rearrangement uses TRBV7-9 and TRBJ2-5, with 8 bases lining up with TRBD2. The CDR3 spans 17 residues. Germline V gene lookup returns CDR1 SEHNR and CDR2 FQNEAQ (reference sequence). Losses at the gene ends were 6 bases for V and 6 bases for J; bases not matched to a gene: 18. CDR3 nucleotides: TGTGCCAGCAGGTCGGTTAGCGGGGACTCGTCATTTCAGACCCAGTACTTC. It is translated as CASRSVSGDSSFQTQYF.

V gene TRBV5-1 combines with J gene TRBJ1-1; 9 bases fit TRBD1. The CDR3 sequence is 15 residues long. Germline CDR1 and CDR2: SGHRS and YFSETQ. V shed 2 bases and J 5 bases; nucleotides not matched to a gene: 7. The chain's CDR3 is CASSFTGGARTEAFF. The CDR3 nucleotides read TGCGCCAGCAGCTTTACAGGGGGCGCGAGGACTGAAGCTTTCTTT.

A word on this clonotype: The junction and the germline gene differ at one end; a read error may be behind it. Here the CDR3 DNA reads TGTGCCAGCAGCTCCGACGGGAACACCGGGGGGCTGTTTTTT. Translation: CASSSDGNTGGLFF. This chain uses TRBV5-5 with TRBJ2-2; D might be TRBD2 (6 bases). Germline CDR1 SGHKS, CDR2 YYEKEE (reference sequence). This CDR3 is built from 14 residues.

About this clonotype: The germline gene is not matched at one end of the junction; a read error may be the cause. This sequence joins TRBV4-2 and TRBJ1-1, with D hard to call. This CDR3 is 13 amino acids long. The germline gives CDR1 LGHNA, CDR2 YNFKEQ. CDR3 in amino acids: CASSLFENTEAFF. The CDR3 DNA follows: TGTGCTAGCAGCCTATTTGAGAACACTGAAGCTTTCTTT.

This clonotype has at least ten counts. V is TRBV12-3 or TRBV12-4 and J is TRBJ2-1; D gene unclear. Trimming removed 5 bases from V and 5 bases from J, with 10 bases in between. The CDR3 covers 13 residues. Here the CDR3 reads CASSPRLNNEQFF. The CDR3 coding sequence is TGTGCCAGCAGTCCTCGACTTAACAATGAGCAGTTCTTC.

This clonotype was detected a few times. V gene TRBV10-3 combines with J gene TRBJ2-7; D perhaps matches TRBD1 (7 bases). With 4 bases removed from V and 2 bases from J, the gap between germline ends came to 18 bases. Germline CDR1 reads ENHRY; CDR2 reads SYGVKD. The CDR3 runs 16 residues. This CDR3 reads CAISVLLRDRTYEQYF. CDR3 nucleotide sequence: TGTGCCATCAGTGTTCTATTGCGGGACAGAACCTACGAGCAGTACTTC.

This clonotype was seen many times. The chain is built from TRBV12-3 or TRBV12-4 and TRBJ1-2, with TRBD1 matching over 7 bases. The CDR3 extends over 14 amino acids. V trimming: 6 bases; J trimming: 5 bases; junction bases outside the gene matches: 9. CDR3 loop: CASSPRQGQYGYTF. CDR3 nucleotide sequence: TGTGCCAGCAGCCCGAGACAGGGCCAATATGGCTACACCTTC.

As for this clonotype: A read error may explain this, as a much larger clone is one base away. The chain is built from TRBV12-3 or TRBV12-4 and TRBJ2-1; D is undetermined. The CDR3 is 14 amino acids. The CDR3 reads CASSLGSASNGQFF. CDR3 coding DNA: TGTGCCAGCAGTTTGGGTTCGGCATCCAATGGGCAGTTCTTC.

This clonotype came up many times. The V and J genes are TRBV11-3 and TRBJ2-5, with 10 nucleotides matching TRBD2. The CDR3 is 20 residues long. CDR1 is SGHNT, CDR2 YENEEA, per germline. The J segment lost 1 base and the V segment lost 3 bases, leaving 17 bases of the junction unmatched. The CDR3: CASSFPFRLAGDLAQETQYF. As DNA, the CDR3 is TGTGCCAGCAGCTTCCCCTTTCGGCTAGCGGGAGACCTGGCCCAAGAGACCCAGTACTTC.

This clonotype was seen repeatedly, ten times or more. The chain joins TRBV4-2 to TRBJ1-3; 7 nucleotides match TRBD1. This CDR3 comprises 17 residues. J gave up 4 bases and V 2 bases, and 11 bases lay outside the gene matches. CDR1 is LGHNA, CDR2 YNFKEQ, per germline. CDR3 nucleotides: TGTGCCAGCAGCCAATATGGAGGGGGCTTTACCGGAAACACCATATATTTT. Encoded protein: CASSQYGGGFTGNTIYF.

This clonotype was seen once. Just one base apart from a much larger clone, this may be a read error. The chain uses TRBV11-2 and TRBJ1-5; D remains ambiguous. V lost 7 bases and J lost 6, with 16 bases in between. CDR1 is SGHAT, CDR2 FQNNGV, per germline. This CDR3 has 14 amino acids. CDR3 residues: CASTEGGAGQPQHF. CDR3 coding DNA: TGTGCCAGCACCGAGGGTGGCGCTGGTCAGCCCCAGCATTTT.

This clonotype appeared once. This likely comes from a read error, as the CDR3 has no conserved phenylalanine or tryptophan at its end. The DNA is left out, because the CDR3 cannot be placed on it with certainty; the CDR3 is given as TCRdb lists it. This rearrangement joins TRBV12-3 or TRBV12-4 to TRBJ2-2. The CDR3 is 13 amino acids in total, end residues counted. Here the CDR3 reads CASTLRNTGEPFL.

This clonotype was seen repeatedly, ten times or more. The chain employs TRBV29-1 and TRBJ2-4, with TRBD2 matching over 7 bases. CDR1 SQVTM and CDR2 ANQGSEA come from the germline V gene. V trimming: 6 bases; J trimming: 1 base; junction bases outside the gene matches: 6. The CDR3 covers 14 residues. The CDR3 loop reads CSVKGGRAKNIQYF. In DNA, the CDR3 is TGCAGCGTGAAGGGAGGGCGGGCCAAAAACATTCAGTACTTC.

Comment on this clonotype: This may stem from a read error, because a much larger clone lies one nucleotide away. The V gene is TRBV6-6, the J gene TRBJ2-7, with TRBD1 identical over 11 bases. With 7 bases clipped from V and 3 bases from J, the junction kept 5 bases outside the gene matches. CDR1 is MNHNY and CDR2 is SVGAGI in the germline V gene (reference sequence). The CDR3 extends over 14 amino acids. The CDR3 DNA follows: TGTGCCAGCAACAAAGGGACAGGGGGCTACGAGCAGTACTTC. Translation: CASNKGTGGYEQYF.

The CDR3 reads CSGTLAGECRNEQFF. CDR3 bases: TGCAGCGGGACGCTAGCGGGTGAGTGCCGGAATGAGCAGTTCTTC. V is TRBV29-1 and J is TRBJ2-1; TRBD2 aligns across 8 bases. V lost 7 bases to trimming and J lost 7 bases; unmatched junction nucleotides: 15. Germline V gene data show CDR1 as SQVTM and CDR2 as ANQGSEA. CDR3 length: 15 residues.

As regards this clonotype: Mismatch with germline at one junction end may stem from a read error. The CDR3 region is CPWRDLSGRFPYNEQFF. Here the CDR3 DNA reads TGTCCCTGGAGGGACCTTAGCGGGAGGTTCCCCTACAATGAGCAGTTCTTC. The chain combines TRBV30 with TRBJ2-1; 10 positions match TRBD2. The CDR3 length is 17 residues. Germline values: CDR1 GTSNPN, CDR2 SVGIG (reference sequence).

CDR3 region: CASSLYRRGSEVNEQFF. As DNA, the CDR3 is TGTGCCAGCAGTTTGTACCGCAGGGGATCTGAGGTGAATGAGCAGTTCTTC. V gene TRBV28 combines with J gene TRBJ2-1; maybe TRBD1 (6 bases). Trimming pared 3 bases from V and 7 bases from J, leaving 22 bases between. This CDR3 region has 17 residues. Looked up from germline, CDR1 is MDHEN and CDR2 is SYDVKM. Combining the CDR3 with reference TRBV28 and TRBJ2-1 gives the whole variable domain DVKVTQSSRYLVKRTGEKVFLECVQDMDHENMFWYRQDPGLGLRLIYFSYDVKMKEKGDIPEGYSVSREKKERFSLILESASTNQTSMYLCASSLYRRGSEVNEQFFGPGTRLTVL.

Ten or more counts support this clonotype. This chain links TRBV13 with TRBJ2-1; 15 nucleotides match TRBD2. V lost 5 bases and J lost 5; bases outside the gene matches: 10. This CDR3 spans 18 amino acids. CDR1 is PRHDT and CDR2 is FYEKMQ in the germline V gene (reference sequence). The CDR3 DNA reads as TGTGCCAGCAGCCACTGGGGACTAGCGGGAGGATTTGACAATGAGCAGTTCTTC. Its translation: CASSHWGLAGGFDNEQFF.

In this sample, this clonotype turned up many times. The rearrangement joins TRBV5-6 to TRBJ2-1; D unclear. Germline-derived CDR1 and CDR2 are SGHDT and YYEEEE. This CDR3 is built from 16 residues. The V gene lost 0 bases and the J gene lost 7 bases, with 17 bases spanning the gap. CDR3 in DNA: TGTGCCAGCAGCTTGGAGATTGGTCTGCTTTGGAATGAGCAGTTCTTC. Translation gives CASSLEIGLLWNEQFF.

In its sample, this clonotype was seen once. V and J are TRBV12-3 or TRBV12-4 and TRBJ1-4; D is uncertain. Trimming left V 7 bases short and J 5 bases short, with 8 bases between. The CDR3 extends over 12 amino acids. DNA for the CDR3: TGTGCCAGCACTTATAGAAATGAAAAACTGTTTTTT. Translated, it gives CASTYRNEKLFF.

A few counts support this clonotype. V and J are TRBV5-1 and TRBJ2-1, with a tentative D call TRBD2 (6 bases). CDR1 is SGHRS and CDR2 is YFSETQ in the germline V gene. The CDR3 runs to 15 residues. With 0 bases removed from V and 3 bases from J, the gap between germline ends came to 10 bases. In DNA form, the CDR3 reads TGCGCCAGCAGCTTGGGTGGCGGGATCTACAATGAGCAGTTCTTC. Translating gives CASSLGGGIYNEQFF.

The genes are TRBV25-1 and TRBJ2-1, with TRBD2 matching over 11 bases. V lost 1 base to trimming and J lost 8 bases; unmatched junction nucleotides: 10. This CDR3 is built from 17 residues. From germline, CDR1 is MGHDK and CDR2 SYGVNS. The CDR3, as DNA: TGTGCCAGCAGTGAATGGGATAGCGGGAGGGTGGGCGATGAGCAGTTCTTC. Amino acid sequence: CASSEWDSGRVGDEQFF.